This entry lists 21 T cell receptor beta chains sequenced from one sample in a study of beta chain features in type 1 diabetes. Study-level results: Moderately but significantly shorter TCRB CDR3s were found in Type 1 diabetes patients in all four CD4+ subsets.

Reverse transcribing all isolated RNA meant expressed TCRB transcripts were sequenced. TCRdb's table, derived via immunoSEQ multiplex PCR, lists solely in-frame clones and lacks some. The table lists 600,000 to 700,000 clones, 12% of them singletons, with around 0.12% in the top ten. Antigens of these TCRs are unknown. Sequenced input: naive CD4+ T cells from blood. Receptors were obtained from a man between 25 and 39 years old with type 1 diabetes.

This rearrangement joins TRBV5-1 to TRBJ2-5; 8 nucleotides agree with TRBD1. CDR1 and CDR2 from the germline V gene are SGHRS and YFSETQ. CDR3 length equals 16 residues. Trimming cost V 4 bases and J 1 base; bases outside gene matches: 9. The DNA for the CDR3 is TGCGCCAGCAGCATGGGGACAGGCCAACTCCAAGAGACCCAGTACTTC. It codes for CASSMGTGQLQETQYF.

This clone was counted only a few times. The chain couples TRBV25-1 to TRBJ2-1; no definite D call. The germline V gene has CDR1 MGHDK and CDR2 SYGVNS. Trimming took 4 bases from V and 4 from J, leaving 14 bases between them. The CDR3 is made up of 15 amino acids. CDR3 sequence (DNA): TGTGCCAGCAGTGCGGTCCCGGATTTATACAATGAGCAGTTCTTC. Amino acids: CASSAVPDLYNEQFF.

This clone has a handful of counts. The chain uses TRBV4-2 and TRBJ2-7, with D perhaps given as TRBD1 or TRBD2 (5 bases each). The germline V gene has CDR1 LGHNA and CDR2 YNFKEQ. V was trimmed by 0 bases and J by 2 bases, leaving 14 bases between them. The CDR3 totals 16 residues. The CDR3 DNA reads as TGTGCCAGCAGCCAAGATCTTGGGGGAGAGGCCTACGAGCAGTACTTC. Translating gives CASSQDLGGEAYEQYF.

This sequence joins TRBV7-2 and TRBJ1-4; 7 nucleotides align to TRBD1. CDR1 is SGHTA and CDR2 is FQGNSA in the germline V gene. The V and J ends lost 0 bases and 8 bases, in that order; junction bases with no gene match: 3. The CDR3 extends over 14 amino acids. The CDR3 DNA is TGTGCCAGCAGCTTAGCGAGGGGGCGGGAAAAACTGTTTTTT. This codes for CASSLARGREKLFF.

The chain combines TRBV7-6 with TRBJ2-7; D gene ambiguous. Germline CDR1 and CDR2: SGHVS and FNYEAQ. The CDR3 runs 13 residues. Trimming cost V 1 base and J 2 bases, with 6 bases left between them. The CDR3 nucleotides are TGTGCCAGCAGCTTAGTCTTGGCCTACGAGCAGTACTTC. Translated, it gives CASSLVLAYEQYF.

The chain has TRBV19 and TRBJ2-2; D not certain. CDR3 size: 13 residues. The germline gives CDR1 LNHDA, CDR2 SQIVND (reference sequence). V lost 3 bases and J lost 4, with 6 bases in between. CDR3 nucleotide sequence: TGTGCCAGTAGTATTCATTCCACCGGGGAGCTGTTTTTT. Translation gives CASSIHSTGELFF.

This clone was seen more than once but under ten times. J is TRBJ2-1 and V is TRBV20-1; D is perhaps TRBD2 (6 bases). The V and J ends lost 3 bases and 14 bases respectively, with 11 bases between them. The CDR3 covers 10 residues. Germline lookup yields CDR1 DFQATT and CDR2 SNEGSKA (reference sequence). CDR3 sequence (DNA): TGCAGTGCTAGTCGGGAGATAGAGTTCTTC. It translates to CSASREIEFF.

CDR3 sequence: CASSAPSGGTDTQYF. The CDR3 DNA reads TGTGCCAGCAGCGCACCTAGCGGGGGCACAGATACGCAGTATTTT. This chain uses TRBV9 with TRBJ2-3, with 9 bases that match TRBD2. The J segment lost 1 base and the V segment lost 3 bases, leaving 3 bases of the junction unmatched. Germline V gene sequence: CDR1 SGDLS, CDR2 YYNGEE. The CDR3 is made up of 15 amino acids. Variable domain in full (rest from reference TRBV9 and TRBJ2-3): DSGVTQTPKHLITATGQRVTLRCSPRSGDLSVYWYQQSLDQGLQFLIQYYNGEERAKGNILERFSAQQFPDLHSELNLSSLELGDSALYFCASSAPSGGTDTQYFGPGTRLTVL.

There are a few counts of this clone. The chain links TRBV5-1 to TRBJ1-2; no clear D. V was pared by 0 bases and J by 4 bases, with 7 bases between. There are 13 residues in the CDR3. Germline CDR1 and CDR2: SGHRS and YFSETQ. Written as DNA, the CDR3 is TGCGCCAGCAGCTTGGTTCCCAGCTATGGCTACACCTTC. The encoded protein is CASSLVPSYGYTF.

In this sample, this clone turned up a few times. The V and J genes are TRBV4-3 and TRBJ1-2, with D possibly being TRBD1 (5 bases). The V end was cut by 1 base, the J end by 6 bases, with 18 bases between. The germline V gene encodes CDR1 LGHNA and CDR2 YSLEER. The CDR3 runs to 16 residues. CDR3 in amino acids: CASSQGGVREMDGYTF. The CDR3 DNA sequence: TGCGCCAGCAGCCAAGGGGGGGTCAGGGAGATGGATGGCTACACCTTC.

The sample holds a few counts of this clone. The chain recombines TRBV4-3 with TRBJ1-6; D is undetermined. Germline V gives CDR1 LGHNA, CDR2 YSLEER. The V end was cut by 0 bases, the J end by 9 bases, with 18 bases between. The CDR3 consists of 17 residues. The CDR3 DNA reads TGCGCCAGCAGCCAAGAGACCAACGCAGGATTCCCTTCACCCCTCCACTTT. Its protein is CASSQETNAGFPSPLHF.

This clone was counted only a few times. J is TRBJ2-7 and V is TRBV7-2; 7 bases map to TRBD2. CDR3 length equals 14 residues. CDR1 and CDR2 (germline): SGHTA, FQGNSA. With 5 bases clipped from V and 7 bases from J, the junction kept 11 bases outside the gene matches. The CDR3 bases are TGTGCCAGCAGCCGGACCGGGACGGGAGGTGAGCAGTACTTC. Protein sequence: CASSRTGTGGEQYF.

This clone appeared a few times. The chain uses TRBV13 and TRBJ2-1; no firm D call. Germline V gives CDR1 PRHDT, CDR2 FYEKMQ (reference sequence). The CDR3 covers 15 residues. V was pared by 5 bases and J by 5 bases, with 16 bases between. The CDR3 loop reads CASSPLGEPDNEQFF. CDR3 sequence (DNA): TGTGCCAGCAGCCCCTTAGGCGAGCCTGACAATGAGCAGTTCTTC.

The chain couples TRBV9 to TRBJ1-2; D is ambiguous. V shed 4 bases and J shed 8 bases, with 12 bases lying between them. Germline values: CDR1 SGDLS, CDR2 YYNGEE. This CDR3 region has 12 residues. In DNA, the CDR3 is TGTGCCAGCAGCCGTATCTCCTTGGGCTACACCTTC. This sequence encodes CASSRISLGYTF.

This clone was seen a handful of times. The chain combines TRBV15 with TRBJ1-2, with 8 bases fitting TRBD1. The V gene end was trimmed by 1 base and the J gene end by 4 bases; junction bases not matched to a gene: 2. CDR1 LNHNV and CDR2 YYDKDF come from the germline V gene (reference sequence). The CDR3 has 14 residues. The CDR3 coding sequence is TGTGCCACCAGCAGAGGGGACAGGTTCTATGGCTACACCTTC. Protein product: CATSRGDRFYGYTF. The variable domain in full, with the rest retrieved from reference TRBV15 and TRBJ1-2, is DAMVIQNPRYQVTQFGKPVTLSCSQTLNHNVMYWYQQKSSQAPKLLFHYYDKDFNNEADTPDNFQSRRPNTSFCFLDIRSPGLGDTAMYLCATSRGDRFYGYTFGSGTRLTVV.

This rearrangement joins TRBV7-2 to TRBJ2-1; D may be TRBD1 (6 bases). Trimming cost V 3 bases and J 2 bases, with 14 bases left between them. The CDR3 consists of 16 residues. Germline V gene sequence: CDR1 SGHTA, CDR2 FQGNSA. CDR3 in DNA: TGTGCCAGCAGCTTGAGGCCCGCAGGGGCCTACAATGAGCAGTTCTTC. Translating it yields CASSLRPAGAYNEQFF.

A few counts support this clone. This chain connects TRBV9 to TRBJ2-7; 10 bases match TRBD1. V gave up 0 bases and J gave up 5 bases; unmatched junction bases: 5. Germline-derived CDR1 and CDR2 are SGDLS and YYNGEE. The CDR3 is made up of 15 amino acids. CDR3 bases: TGTGCCAGCAGCGTAGGCGGGACAGGGGCCAACGAGCAGTACTTC. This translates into CASSVGGTGANEQYF.

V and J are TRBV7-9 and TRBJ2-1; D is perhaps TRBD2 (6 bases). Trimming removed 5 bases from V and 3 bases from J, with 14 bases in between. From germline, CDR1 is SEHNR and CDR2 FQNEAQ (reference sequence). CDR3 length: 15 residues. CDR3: CASSPLAEIYNEQFF. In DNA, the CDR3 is TGTGCCAGCAGCCCCTTAGCGGAGATCTACAATGAGCAGTTCTTC. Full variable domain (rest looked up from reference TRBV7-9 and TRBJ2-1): DTGVSQNPRHKITKRGQNVTFRCDPISEHNRLYWYRQTLGQGPEFLTYFQNEAQLEKSRLLSDRFSAERPKGSFSTLEIQRTEQGDSAMYLCASSPLAEIYNEQFFGPGTRLTVL.

CDR3 DNA: TGTGCCAGCAGCGTAGGGGGGAGCGTTAACTATGGCTACACCTTC. Its translation: CASSVGGSVNYGYTF. This sequence joins TRBV9 and TRBJ1-2, with D perhaps TRBD1 (5 bases). This CDR3 has 15 amino acids. V was pared by 0 bases and J by 1 base, with 10 bases between. Germline assignment: CDR1 SGDLS and CDR2 YYNGEE.

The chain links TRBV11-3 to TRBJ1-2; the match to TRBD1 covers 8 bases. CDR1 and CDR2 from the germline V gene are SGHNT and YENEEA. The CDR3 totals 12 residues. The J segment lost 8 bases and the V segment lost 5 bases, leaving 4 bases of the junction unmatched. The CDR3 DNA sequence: TGTGCCAGCAGCGGCGACAGGGGCGGCTACACCTTC. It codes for CASSGDRGGYTF.

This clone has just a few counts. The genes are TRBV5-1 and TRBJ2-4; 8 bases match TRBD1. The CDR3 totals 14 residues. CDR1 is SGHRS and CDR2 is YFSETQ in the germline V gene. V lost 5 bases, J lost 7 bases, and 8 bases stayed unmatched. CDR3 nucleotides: TGCGCCAGCAGTTTCGCTAACAGGGGGAACATTCAGTACTTC. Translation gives CASSFANRGNIQYF.